The present T cell receptor (beta chain) was sequenced within a study of beta chain features in type 1 diabetes. Whole-study context: No age, gender or cell yield differences were seen between patients and healthy donors. Study outcomes and limitations: Moderate but significant shortening of TCRB CDR3s was recorded in all four CD4+ subsets from Type 1 diabetes patients.

CDR1 is MNHNS, CDR2 SASEGT, per germline. The ends were cut back, 6 bases at V and 1 base at J, with 14 bases in the middle. The CDR3 totals 15 residues. Comment on this clone: What it recognizes is unknown.

TCRB transcripts that were expressed got sequenced, as all of the isolated RNA had been reverse transcribed. Measured with immunoSEQ multiplex PCR; TCRdb has only the in-frame clones, and not every one. The sample includes hundreds of thousands of clones, around 15% of them seen just once. The source material was naive CD4+ T cells from blood. The chain links TRBV6-1 to TRBJ2-3; D may be TRBD2 (7 bases). This receptor was identified in a man between 18 and 29 years old with type 1 diabetes. CDR3 sequence reads: CASSGWGGGTDTQYF. CDR3 in DNA: TGTGCCAGCAGCGGTTGGGGGGGCGGCACAGATACGCAGTATTTT.